The clone carrying this TCR beta chain showed up just once. Authors' data handling: By means of reference gene primer amplification, nucleated cell counts were estimated. Only in-frame clones appear in the TCRdb table, and some are missing; sequencing was by immunoSEQ multiplex PCR. V and J calls and clone size follow that table, whereas D and trimming were derived from the DNA. This table holds more than 150,000 clones, 83% found once. Germline values: CDR1 SGHTA, CDR2 FQGNSA. This CDR3 has 14 amino acids. J was trimmed by 6 bases and V by 7 bases; bases with no gene match: 7. These data come from a study of blood T cell repertoires in COVID-19. Study-level information: In each case, the material was cDNA or gDNA derived from T cells, B-cell-depleted T cells, or PBMCs.

Sequencing was done on a sample of peripheral blood. The gene calls are TRBV7-2 and TRBJ2-2, with 8 bases aligning to TRBD1. The TCR sequence derives from a woman in her thirties or forties with acute or convalescent COVID-19. DNA of the CDR3: TGTGCCAGCAACCCGCCACAGGGGGCCGGGGAGCTGTTTTTT. It codes for CASNPPQGAGELFF.